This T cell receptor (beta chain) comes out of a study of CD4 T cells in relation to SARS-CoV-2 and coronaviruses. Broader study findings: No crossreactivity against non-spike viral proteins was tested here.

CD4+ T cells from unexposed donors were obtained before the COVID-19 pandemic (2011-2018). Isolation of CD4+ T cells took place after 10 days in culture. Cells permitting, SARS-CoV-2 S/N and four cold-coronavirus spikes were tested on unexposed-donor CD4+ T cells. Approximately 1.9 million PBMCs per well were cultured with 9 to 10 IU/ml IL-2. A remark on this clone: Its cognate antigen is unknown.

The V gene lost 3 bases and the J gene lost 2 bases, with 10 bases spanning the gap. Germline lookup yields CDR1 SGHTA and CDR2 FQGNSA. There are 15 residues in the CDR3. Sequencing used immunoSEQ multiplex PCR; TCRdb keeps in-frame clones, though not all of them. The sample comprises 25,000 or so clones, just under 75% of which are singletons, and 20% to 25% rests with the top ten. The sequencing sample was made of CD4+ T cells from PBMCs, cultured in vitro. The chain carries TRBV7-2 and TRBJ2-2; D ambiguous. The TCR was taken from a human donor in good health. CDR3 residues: CASSLLITNTGELFF. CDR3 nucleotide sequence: TGTGCCAGCAGCTTGTTAATAACTAACACCGGGGAGCTGTTTTTT.